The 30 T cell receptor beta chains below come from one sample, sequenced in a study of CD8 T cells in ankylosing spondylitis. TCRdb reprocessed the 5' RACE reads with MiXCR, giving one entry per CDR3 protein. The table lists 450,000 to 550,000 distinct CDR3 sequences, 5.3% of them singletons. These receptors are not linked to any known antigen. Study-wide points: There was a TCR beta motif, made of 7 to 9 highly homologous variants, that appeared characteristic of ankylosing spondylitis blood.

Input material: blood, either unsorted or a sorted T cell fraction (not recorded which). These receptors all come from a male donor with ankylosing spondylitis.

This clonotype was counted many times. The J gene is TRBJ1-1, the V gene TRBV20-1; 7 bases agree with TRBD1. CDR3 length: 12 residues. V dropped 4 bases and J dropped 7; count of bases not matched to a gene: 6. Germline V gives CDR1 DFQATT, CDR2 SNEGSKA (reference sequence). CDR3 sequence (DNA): TGCAGTGCTACTCCAGGGGGTTTTGAAGCTTTCTTT. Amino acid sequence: CSATPGGFEAFF.

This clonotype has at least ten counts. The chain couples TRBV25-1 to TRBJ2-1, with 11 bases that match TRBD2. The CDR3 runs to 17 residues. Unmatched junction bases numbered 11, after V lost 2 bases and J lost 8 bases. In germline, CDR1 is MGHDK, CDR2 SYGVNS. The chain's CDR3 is CASSEAGASGRWDEQFF. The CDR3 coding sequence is TGTGCCAGCAGTGAAGCGGGGGCTAGCGGGAGGTGGGATGAGCAGTTCTTC.

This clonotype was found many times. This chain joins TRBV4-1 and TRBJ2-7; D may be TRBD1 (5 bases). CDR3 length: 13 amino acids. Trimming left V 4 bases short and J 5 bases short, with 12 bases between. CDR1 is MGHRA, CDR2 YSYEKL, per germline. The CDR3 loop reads CASSLAGWNEQYF. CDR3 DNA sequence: TGCGCCAGCAGCCTCGCAGGGTGGAACGAGCAGTACTTC.

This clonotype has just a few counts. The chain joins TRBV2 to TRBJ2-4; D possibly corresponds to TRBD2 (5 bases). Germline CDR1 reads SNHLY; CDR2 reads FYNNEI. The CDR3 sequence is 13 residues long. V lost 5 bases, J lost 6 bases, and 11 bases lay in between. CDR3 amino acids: CASSTIGRNIQYF. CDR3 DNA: TGTGCCAGCAGTACCATAGGGAGAAACATTCAGTACTTC.

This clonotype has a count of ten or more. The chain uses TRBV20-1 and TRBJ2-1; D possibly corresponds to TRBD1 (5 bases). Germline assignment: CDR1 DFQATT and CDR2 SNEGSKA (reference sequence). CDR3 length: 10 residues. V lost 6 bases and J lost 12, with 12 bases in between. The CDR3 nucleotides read TGCAGTGCAAACCCCAGGGCGCAGTTCTTC. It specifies CSANPRAQFF.

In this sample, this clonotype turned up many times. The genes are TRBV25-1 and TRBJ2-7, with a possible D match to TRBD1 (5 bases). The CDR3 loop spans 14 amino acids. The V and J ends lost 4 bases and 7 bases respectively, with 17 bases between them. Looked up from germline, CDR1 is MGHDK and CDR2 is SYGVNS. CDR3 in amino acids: CASSGSGSVREQYF. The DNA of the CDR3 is TGTGCCAGCAGTGGGTCAGGGTCTGTTCGGGAGCAGTACTTC.

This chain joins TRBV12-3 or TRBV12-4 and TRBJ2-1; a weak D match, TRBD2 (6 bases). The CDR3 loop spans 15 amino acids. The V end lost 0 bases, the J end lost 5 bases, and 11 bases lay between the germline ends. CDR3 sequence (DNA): TGTGCCAGCAGTTTAGCCCGGGGGACCCACAATGAGCAGTTCTTC. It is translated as CASSLARGTHNEQFF.

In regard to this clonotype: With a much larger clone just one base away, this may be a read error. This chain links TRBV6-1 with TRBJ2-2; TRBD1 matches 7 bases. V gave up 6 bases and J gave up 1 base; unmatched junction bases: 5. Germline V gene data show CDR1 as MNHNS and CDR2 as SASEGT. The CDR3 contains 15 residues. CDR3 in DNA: TGTGCCAGCAGGATGACAGGGAAGAACACCGGGGAGCTGTTTTTT. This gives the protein CASRMTGKNTGELFF.

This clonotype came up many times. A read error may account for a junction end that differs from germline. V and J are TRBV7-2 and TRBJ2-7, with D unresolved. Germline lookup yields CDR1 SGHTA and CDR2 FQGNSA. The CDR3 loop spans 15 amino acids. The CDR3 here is CASSLVGGAPYGQYF. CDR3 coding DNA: TGTGCCAGCAGCTTAGTCGGCGGTGCCCCCTACGGGCAGTACTTC.

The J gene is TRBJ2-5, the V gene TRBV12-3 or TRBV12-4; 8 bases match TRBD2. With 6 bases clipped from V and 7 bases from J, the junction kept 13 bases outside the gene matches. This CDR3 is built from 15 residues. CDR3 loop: CASSPMGSGSGTQYF. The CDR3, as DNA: TGTGCCAGCAGCCCAATGGGGAGCGGGAGCGGGACCCAGTACTTC.

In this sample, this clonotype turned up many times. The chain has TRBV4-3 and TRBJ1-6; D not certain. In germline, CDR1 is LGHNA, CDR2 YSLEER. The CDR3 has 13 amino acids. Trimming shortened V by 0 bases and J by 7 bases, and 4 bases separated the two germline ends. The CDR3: CASSQDKNSPLHF. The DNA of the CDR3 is TGCGCCAGCAGCCAAGATAAGAATTCACCCCTCCACTTT.

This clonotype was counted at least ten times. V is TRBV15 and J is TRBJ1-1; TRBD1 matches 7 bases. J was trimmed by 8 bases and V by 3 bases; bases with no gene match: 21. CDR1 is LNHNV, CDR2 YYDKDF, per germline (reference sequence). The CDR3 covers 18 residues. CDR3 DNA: TGTGCCACCAGCAGCGACCTAGGGGGACAGTCAAAGAGGAGGGAAGCTTTCTTT. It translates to CATSSDLGGQSKRREAFF.

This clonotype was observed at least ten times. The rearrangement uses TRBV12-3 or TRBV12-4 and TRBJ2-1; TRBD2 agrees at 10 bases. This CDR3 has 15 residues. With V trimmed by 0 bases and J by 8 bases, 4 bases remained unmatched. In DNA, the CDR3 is TGTGCCAGCAGTTTAGCGCTAGCGGGAGCGGATGAGCAGTTCTTC. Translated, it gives CASSLALAGADEQFF.

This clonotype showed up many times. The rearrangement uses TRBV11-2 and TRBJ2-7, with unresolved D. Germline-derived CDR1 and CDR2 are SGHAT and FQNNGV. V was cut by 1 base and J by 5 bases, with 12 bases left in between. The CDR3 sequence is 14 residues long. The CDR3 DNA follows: TGTGCCAGCAGCTTAGCCCCTTGGGTGAACGAGCAGTACTTC. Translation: CASSLAPWVNEQYF.

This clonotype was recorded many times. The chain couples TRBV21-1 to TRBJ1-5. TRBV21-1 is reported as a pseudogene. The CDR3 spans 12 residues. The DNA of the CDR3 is TGTGCCAGCAGCGCCGTTGGACAGCCCCAGCATTTT. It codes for CASSAVGQPQHF.

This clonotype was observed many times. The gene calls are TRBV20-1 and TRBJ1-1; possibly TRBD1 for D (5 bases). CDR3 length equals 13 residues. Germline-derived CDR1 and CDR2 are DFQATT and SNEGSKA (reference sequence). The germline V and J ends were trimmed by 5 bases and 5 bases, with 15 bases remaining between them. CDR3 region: CSAPTGGGTEAFF. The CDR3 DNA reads TGCAGTGCTCCGACGGGGGGTGGTACTGAAGCTTTCTTT.

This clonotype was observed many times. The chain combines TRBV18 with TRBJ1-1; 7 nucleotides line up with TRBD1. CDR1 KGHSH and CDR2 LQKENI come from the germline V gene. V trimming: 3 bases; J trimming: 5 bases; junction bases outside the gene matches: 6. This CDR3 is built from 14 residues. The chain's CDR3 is CASSPRQGHTEAFF. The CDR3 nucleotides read TGTGCCAGCTCACCGAGACAGGGACATACTGAAGCTTTCTTT.

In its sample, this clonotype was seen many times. CDR3 sequence: CASSRGQSNSPLHF. CDR3 sequence (DNA): TGTGCCAGCAGCCGGGGACAGAGTAATTCACCCCTCCACTTT. The rearrangement links TRBV7-3 to TRBJ1-6, with 7 bases lining up with TRBD1. This CDR3 comprises 14 residues. Germline CDR1 SGHTA, CDR2 FQGTGA. The ends lost 5 bases at V and 6 bases at J; junction bases unmatched: 4.

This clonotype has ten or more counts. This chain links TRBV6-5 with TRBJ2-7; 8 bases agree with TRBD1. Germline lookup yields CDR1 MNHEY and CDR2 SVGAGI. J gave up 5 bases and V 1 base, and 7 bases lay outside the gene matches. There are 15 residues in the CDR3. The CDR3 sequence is CASSYFPGQGHEQYF. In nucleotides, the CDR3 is TGTGCCAGCAGTTACTTCCCCGGACAGGGCCACGAGCAGTACTTC.

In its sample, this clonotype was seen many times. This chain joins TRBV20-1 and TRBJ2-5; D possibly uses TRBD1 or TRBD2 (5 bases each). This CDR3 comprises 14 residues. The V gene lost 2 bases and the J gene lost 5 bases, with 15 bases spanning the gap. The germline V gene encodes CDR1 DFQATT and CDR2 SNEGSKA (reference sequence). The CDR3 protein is CSARLEGRRETQYF. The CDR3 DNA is TGCAGTGCTAGACTTGAGGGACGGAGGGAGACCCAGTACTTC.

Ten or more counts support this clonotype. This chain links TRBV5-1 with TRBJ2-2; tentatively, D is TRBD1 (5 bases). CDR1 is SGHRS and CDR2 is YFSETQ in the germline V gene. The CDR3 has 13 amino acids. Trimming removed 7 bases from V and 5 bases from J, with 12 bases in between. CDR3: CASSEQETGELFF. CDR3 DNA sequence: TGCGCCAGCTCCGAACAGGAGACCGGGGAGCTGTTTTTT. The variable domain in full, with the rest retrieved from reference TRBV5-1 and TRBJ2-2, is KAGVTQTPRYLIKTRGQQVTLSCSPISGHRSVSWYQQTPGQGLQFLFEYFSETQRNKGNFPGRFSGRQFSNSRSEMNVSTLELGDSALYLCASSEQETGELFFGEGSRLTVL.

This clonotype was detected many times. The chain's CDR3 is CASRPDVGNEKLFF. The CDR3 DNA follows: TGCGCCAGCCGCCCCGACGTGGGGAATGAAAAACTGTTTTTT. The chain uses TRBV5-1 and TRBJ1-4; D remains unclear. Germline CDR1 reads SGHRS; CDR2 reads YFSETQ. The germline V and J ends were trimmed by 7 bases and 5 bases, with 15 bases remaining between them. This CDR3 contains 14 residues.

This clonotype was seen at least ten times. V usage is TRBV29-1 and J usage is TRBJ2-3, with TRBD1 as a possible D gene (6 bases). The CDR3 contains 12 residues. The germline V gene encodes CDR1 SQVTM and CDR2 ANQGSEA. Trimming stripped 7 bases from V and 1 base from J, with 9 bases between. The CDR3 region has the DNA TGCAGCGGGAGGACAGGCACAGATACGCAGTATTTT. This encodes CSGRTGTDTQYF.

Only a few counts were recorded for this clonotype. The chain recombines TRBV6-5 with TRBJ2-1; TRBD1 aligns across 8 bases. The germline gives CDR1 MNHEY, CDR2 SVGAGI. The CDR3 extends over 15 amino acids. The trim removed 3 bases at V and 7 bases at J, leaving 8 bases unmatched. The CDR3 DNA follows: TGTGCCAGCAGTTATCAGGGGGCCGGAGGAAATGAGCAGTTCTTC. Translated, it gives CASSYQGAGGNEQFF.

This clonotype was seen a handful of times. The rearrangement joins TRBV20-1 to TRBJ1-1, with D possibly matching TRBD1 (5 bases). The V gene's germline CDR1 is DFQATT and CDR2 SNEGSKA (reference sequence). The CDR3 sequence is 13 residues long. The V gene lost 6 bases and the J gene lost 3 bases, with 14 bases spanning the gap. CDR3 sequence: CSASGKGHTEAFF. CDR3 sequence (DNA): TGCAGTGCCTCGGGAAAGGGGCACACTGAAGCTTTCTTT.

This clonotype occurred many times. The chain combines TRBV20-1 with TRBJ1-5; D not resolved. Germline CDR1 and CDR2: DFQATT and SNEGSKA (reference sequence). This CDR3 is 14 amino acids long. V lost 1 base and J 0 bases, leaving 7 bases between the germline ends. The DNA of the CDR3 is TGCAGTGCTAGAGCCGGGAATAGCAATCAGCCCCAGCATTTT. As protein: CSARAGNSNQPQHF.

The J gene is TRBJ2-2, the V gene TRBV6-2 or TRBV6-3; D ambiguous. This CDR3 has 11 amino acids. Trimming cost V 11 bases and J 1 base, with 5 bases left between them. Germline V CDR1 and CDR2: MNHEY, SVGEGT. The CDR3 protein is CAGGNTGELFF. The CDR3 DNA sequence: TGTGCCGGCGGGAACACCGGGGAGCTGTTTTTT.

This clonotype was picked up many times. CDR3 sequence: CASARRGWNSYEQYF. CDR3 nucleotides: TGTGCCAGCGCCCGACGGGGCTGGAACTCCTACGAGCAGTACTTC. The chain employs TRBV28 and TRBJ2-7; D might be TRBD1 or TRBD2, each matching 5 bases. Germline CDR1 and CDR2: MDHEN and SYDVKM. This CDR3 has 15 amino acids. V shed 8 bases and J shed 0 bases, with 17 bases lying between them.

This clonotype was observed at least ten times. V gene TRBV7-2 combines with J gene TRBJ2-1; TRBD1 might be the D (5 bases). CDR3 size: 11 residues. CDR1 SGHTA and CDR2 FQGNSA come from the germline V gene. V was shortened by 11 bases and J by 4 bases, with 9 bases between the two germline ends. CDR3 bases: TGTGCCTCAGGGTTTTACAATGAGCAGTTCTTC. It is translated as CASGFYNEQFF.

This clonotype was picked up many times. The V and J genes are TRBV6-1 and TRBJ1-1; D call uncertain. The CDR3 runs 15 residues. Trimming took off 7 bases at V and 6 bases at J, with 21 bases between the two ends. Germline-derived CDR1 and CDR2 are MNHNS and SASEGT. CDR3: CASTVHLPGSSEAFF. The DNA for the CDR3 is TGTGCCAGCACCGTGCATCTCCCCGGGTCGTCTGAAGCTTTCTTT.